This T cell receptor beta chain comes out of a study of radiotherapy plus CTLA-4 blockade in lung cancer. Study-wide results and limits: Interferon-beta, together with early blood T cell clone dynamics, reportedly best predicted response.

The length of the CDR3 is 16 residues. V lost 5 bases and J lost 3; bases outside the gene matches: 9. The germline V gene encodes CDR1 SGHTA and CDR2 FQGTGA. Measured with immunoSEQ multiplex PCR; TCRdb has only the in-frame clones, and not every one. The sample contains about 15,000 clones, about 70% of which appear only once. On this clone itself: Its target is unknown.

The clonotype was recovered from a human donor with non-small cell lung cancer whose response to radiotherapy plus ipilimumab could not be evaluated. The chain couples TRBV7-3 to TRBJ2-3, with 9 bases identical to TRBD2. The sample was peripheral blood, taken from a patient treated with radiotherapy plus ipilimumab. This CDR3 reads CASSRGGAGGTDTQYF. The CDR3 nucleotides are TGTGCCAGCAGCCGCGGGGGGGCGGGAGGAACAGATACGCAGTATTTT.